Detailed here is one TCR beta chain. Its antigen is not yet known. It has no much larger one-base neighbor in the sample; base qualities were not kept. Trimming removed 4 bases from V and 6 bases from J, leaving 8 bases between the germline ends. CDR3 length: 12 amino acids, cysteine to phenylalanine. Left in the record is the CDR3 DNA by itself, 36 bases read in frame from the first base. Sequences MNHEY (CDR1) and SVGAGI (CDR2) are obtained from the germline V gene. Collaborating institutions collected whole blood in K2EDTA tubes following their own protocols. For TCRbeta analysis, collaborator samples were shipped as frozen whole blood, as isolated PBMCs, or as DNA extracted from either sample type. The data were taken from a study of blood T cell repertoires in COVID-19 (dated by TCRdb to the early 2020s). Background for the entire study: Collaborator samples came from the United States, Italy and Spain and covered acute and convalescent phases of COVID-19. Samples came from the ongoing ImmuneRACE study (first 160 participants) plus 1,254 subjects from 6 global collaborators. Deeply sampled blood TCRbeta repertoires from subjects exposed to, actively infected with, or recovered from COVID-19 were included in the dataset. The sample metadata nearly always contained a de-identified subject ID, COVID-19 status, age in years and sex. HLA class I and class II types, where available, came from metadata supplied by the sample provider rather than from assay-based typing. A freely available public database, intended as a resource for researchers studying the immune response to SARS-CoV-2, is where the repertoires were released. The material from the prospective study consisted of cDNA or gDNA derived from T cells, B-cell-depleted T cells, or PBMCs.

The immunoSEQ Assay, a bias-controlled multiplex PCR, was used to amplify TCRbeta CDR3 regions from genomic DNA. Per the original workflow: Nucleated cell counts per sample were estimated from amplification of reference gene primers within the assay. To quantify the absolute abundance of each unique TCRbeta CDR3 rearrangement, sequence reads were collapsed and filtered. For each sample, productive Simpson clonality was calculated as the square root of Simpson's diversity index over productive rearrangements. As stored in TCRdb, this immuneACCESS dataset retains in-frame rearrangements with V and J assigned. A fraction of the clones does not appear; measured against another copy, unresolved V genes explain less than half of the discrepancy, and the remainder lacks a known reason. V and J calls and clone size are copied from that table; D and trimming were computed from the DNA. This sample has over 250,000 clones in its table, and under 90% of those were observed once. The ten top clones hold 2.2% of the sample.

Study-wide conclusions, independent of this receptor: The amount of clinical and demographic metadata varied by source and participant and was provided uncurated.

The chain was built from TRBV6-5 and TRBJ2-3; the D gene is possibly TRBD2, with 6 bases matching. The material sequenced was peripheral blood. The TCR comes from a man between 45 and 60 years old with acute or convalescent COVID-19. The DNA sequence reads TGTGCCAGCAGTTTGGGGGGTGATACGCAGTATTTT. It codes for CASSLGGDTQYF.